This T cell receptor beta chain was obtained from a study of CD8 T cells in ankylosing spondylitis. Study-level findings and limits: Earlier reports found some motif variants in synovial fluid and blood in reactive arthritis. What seemed typical of ankylosing spondylitis blood was a TCR beta motif built from about 8 highly homologous variants.

V lost 6 bases to trimming and J lost 7 bases; unmatched junction nucleotides: 11. The germline V gene has CDR1 DFQATT and CDR2 SNEGSKA (reference sequence). The CDR3 covers 16 residues. In its sample, this clonotype was seen a few times. As yet, its antigen is unknown. One entry per CDR3 protein, called by TCRdb with MiXCR from the 5' RACE reads. The table shows hundreds of thousands of distinct CDR3 sequences, with about 11% occurring only once. Sequenced: blood, either unsorted or a sorted T cell fraction (not recorded which). V is TRBV20-1 and J is TRBJ2-1; 14 bases fit TRBD2. The receptor comes from a male donor with ankylosing spondylitis. The DNA for the CDR3 is TGCAGTGCCCATCTTGGACTAGCGGGAGGCAGGAATGAGCAGTTCTTC. This codes for CSAHLGLAGGRNEQFF.